The source of this T cell receptor (beta chain) is a study of beta chain features in type 1 diabetes. The investigators reverse transcribed all of the isolated RNA, so they sequenced expressed TCRB transcripts. Clones were sequenced by immunoSEQ multiplex PCR, and TCRdb holds only the in-frame ones, with some missing. In the table there are 300,000 or so clones, approximately 8.2% of which are singletons. Germline V gene data show CDR1 as ENHRY and CDR2 as SYGVKD. V was clipped by 7 bases and J by 1 base, with 12 bases between them. CDR3 length: 14 residues. There are many counts of this clone. Sequencing was done on a sample of central memory CD4+ T cells from blood. This TCR derives from a woman aged 18-29 years in good health. V usage is TRBV10-3 and J usage is TRBJ2-3; D may be TRBD2 (6 bases). The CDR3 region is CAITRDVRTDTQYF. CDR3 nucleotide sequence: TGTGCCATCACGCGGGACGTCCGCACAGATACGCAGTATTTT.